The 6 T cell receptor beta chains reported below all come from one sample, sequenced in a study of PD-L1 blockade in urothelial cancer. Sequencing used immunoSEQ multiplex PCR; TCRdb keeps in-frame clones, though not all of them. The sample has tens of thousands of clones; about 72% are singletons. The material sequenced was PBMCs, taken around atezolizumab (anti-PD-L1) treatment. Every receptor here comes from a man between 70 and 80 years old with urothelial cancer.

The chain has TRBV6-4 and TRBJ1-2; 8 nucleotides align to TRBD1. Per germline, CDR1 MRHNA and CDR2 SNTAGT. This CDR3 region has 18 residues. The V and J ends lost 2 bases and 4 bases, in that order; junction bases with no gene match: 15. CDR3 in amino acids: CASSDPPTDREGPYGYTF. The CDR3 DNA follows: TGTGCCAGCAGTGACCCCCCAACGGACAGGGAGGGCCCCTATGGCTACACCTTC.

The rearrangement links TRBV18 to TRBJ2-2; 8 bases align to TRBD1. Trimming removed 6 bases from V and 0 bases from J; junction bases left unmatched: 9. Germline V lookup: CDR1 KGHSH, CDR2 LQKENI. The CDR3 contains 17 residues. In DNA, the CDR3 is TGTGCCAGCTCGCCTCGGGACAGGCAGGCGAACACCGGGGAGCTGTTTTTT. Its protein is CASSPRDRQANTGELFF. Full variable domain (missing parts from reference TRBV18 and TRBJ2-2): NAGVMQNPRHLVRRRGQEARLRCSPMKGHSHVYWYRQLPEEGLKFMVYLQKENIIDESGMPKERFSAEFPKEGPSILRIQQVVRGDSAAYFCASSPRDRQANTGELFFGEGSRLTVL.

The rearrangement uses TRBV28 and TRBJ1-2, with 7 bases matching TRBD1. The length of the CDR3 is 15 residues. CDR1 MDHEN and CDR2 SYDVKM come from the germline V gene. V shed 6 bases, J shed 5 bases, and the junction held 12 bases outside the gene matches. The CDR3 bases are TGTGCCAGCAGCCCCGGCACAGGGGAAGGGTATGGCTACACCTTC. Protein: CASSPGTGEGYGYTF.

Only one count was recorded for this clone. The V call is TRBV19, the J call TRBJ2-7; 8 bases are shared with TRBD2. Germline CDR1 LNHDA, CDR2 SQIVND (reference sequence). The J segment lost 1 base and the V segment lost 5 bases, leaving 7 bases of the junction unmatched. The CDR3 runs to 15 residues. The CDR3 sequence is CASSLNREGSYEQYF. The CDR3 nucleotides are TGTGCCAGTAGTCTCAACCGGGAGGGGTCCTACGAGCAGTACTTC. The full variable domain, in which reference TRBV19 and TRBJ2-7 provide the parts outside the CDR3, is DGGITQSPKYLFRKEGQNVTLSCEQNLNHDAMYWYRQDPGQGLRLIYYSQIVNDFQKGDIAEGYSVSREKKESFPLTVTSAQKNPTAFYLCASSLNREGSYEQYFGPGTRLTVT.

The chain joins TRBV2 to TRBJ1-4, with TRBD1 identical over 7 bases. Germline V lookup: CDR1 SNHLY, CDR2 FYNNEI. The CDR3 sequence is 15 residues long. Trimming took 7 bases from V and 0 from J; bases not matched to a gene: 5. CDR3 protein: CASTLTGATNEKLFF. The CDR3 coding sequence is TGTGCCAGCACCCTAACAGGGGCAACTAATGAAAAACTGTTTTTT.

The rearrangement uses TRBV10-3 and TRBJ1-2, with a possible D match to TRBD1 (5 bases). Trimming stripped 2 bases from V and 3 bases from J, with 7 bases between. CDR3 length: 13 amino acids. Germline V gives CDR1 ENHRY, CDR2 SYGVKD. The chain's CDR3 is CAISEEGDYGYTF. DNA of the CDR3: TGTGCCATCAGTGAGGAAGGGGACTATGGCTACACCTTC.